The next 27 T cell receptor beta chains were all read from a single sample in a study of beta chain features in type 1 diabetes. Investigators reverse transcribed all isolated RNA, so they sequenced expressed TCRB transcripts. The table came from immunoSEQ multiplex PCR; TCRdb's copy has only in-frame clones and leaves some out. The sample has roughly 150,000 clones; 7% to 9.5% are singletons. The antigens for these receptors are not known. Study-level points and caveats: When Type 1 diabetes patients were examined, their TCRB CDR3s proved moderately but significantly shorter in all four CD4+ subsets.

The sample comprised central memory CD4+ T cells from blood. The receptors stem from a woman aged 25-40 years with type 1 diabetes.

V gene TRBV19 combines with J gene TRBJ2-1, with 11 bases identical to TRBD2. The CDR3 contains 13 residues. Losses at the gene ends were 7 bases for V and 8 bases for J; bases not matched to a gene: 4. CDR1 LNHDA and CDR2 SQIVND come from the germline V gene (reference sequence). This CDR3 reads CASTSSGRYEQFF. As DNA, the CDR3 is TGTGCCAGTACTTCTAGCGGGAGGTATGAGCAGTTCTTC.

This clone was found a few times. This chain uses TRBV18 with TRBJ2-5, with 8 bases that match TRBD2. Germline CDR1 reads KGHSH; CDR2 reads LQKENI. The CDR3 sequence is 14 residues long. V was clipped by 3 bases and J by 4 bases; unmatched bases: 4. CDR3 nucleotide sequence: TGTGCCAGCTCACCTGCCCTAGCGGGAGAGACCCAGTACTTC. It translates to CASSPALAGETQYF.

On this clone itself: One end of the junction is discordant with germline, which a read error may explain. The chain employs TRBV5-1 and TRBJ2-5, with 11 bases fitting TRBD2. CDR1 and CDR2 from the germline V gene are SGHRS and YFSETQ. This CDR3 contains 15 residues. This CDR3 is CASGFGTSGEETQYF. The CDR3 region has the DNA TGCGCCAGCGGCTTTGGGACTAGCGGAGAAGAGACCCAGTACTTC.

The rearrangement links TRBV5-1 to TRBJ2-6, with D possibly matching TRBD2 (5 bases). This CDR3 spans 14 amino acids. V shed 3 bases and J shed 2 bases, with 6 bases lying between them. The V gene's germline CDR1 is SGHRS and CDR2 YFSETQ. For the CDR3, the DNA is TGCGCCAGCAGCTGGGGAGCTGGGGCCAACGTCCTGACTTTC. This sequence encodes CASSWGAGANVLTF. Variable domain in full (rest from reference TRBV5-1 and TRBJ2-6): KAGVTQTPRYLIKTRGQQVTLSCSPISGHRSVSWYQQTPGQGLQFLFEYFSETQRNKGNFPGRFSGRQFSNSRSEMNVSTLELGDSALYLCASSWGAGANVLTFGAGSRLTVL.

The rearrangement links TRBV18 to TRBJ2-6, with no clear D. Per germline, CDR1 KGHSH and CDR2 LQKENI. Trimming cost V 0 bases and J 0 bases, with 6 bases left between them. The CDR3 sequence is 16 residues long. Here the CDR3 DNA reads TGTGCCAGCTCACCACCGTACGGCTCTGGGGCCAACGTCCTGACTTTC. It encodes CASSPPYGSGANVLTF.

This clone was counted ten times or more. The chain has TRBV4-1 and TRBJ2-5; D may be TRBD1 (5 bases). The CDR3 totals 16 residues. Trimming left V 1 base short and J 0 bases short, with 12 bases between. Germline V gene lookup returns CDR1 MGHRA and CDR2 YSYEKL. CDR3 protein: CASSQVGVGDQETQYF. In nucleotides, the CDR3 is TGCGCCAGCAGCCAAGTTGGTGTAGGGGACCAAGAGACCCAGTACTTC.

The chain is built from TRBV2 and TRBJ2-5; possibly TRBD1 for D (5 bases). There are 12 residues in the CDR3. The V end was cut by 8 bases, the J end by 0 bases, with 7 bases between. Germline V lookup: CDR1 SNHLY, CDR2 FYNNEI. CDR3 bases: TGTGCCAGCCAGACAGACCAAGAGACCCAGTACTTC. It yields the protein CASQTDQETQYF. The variable domain in full, with the rest retrieved from reference TRBV2 and TRBJ2-5, is EPEVTQTPSHQVTQMGQEVILRCVPISNHLYFYWYRQILGQKVEFLVSFYNNEISEKSEIFDDQFSVERPDGSNFTLKIRSTKLEDSAMYFCASQTDQETQYFGPGTRLLVL.

V is TRBV2 and J is TRBJ2-3; TRBD2 is a possible D gene (6 bases). Germline CDR1 is SNHLY and CDR2 is FYNNEI. The CDR3 consists of 15 residues. V was trimmed by 7 bases and J by 1 base, leaving 15 bases between them. Here the CDR3 reads CASTQRSSGTDTQYF. CDR3 DNA: TGTGCCAGCACCCAAAGGTCTAGCGGCACAGATACGCAGTATTTT.

The chain is built from TRBV28 and TRBJ1-2; possibly TRBD1 for D (5 bases). V dropped 3 bases and J dropped 2 bases, with 16 bases sitting between them. Looked up from germline, CDR1 is MDHEN and CDR2 is SYDVKM. The CDR3 sequence is 16 residues long. The CDR3 is CASSFVRTSENYGYTF. The CDR3 bases are TGTGCCAGCAGTTTCGTGCGGACATCTGAAAACTATGGCTACACCTTC.

A few counts support this clone. The chain recombines TRBV5-1 with TRBJ2-5, with 7 nucleotides matching TRBD2. The CDR3 sequence is 15 residues long. V gave up 4 bases and J gave up 2 bases; unmatched junction bases: 8. The germline V gene encodes CDR1 SGHRS and CDR2 YFSETQ. CDR3 in amino acids: CASSVASGPQETQYF. The CDR3 DNA is TGCGCCAGCAGCGTAGCTAGCGGTCCACAAGAGACCCAGTACTTC.

V gene TRBV4-1 combines with J gene TRBJ2-7; TRBD1 is a possible D gene (5 bases). The CDR3 is 15 amino acids. Between the trimmed V and J ends, which lost 1 base and 5 bases, there was a span of 15 bases. The germline V gene has CDR1 MGHRA and CDR2 YSYEKL. The CDR3, as DNA: TGCGCCAGCAGCCAAGCCCAGGGCATATGGAACGAGCAGTACTTC. The encoded protein is CASSQAQGIWNEQYF.

The J gene is TRBJ1-2, the V gene TRBV28; possible D gene TRBD1, 5 bases. Trimming removed 3 bases from V and 2 bases from J, with 10 bases in between. This CDR3 has 14 amino acids. Germline CDR1 MDHEN, CDR2 SYDVKM. CDR3 loop: CASSFGGGNYGYTF. CDR3 in DNA: TGTGCCAGCAGTTTCGGGGGGGGAAACTATGGCTACACCTTC.

The chain combines TRBV7-9 with TRBJ2-5, with 7 bases lining up with TRBD1. The CDR3 is 14 residues long. Germline CDR1 reads SEHNR; CDR2 reads FQNEAQ (reference sequence). Trimming took 5 bases from V and 5 from J; bases not matched to a gene: 8. The CDR3 loop is CASSQGTARETQYF. The CDR3 region has the DNA TGTGCCAGCAGCCAGGGGACAGCACGGGAGACCCAGTACTTC.

Only a few counts were recorded for this clone. The chain recombines TRBV28 with TRBJ2-7; D gene ambiguous. CDR1 is MDHEN and CDR2 is SYDVKM in the germline V gene. The CDR3 totals 12 residues. Trimming shortened V by 6 bases and J by 3 bases, and 9 bases separated the two germline ends. CDR3 in amino acids: CASREVGYEQYF. DNA of the CDR3: TGTGCCAGCAGAGAGGTGGGCTACGAGCAGTACTTC.

At least ten counts were recorded for this clone. This chain joins TRBV30 and TRBJ2-6; D not resolved. The V and J ends lost 1 base and 0 bases respectively, with 7 bases between them. CDR1 is GTSNPN and CDR2 is SVGIG in the germline V gene (reference sequence). This CDR3 is 15 amino acids long. CDR3 DNA: TGTGCCTGGAGTGAAGGCGGCTCTGGGGCCAACGTCCTGACTTTC. As protein: CAWSEGGSGANVLTF.

The chain joins TRBV28 to TRBJ2-4, with a possible D match to TRBD1 (5 bases). Looked up from germline, CDR1 is MDHEN and CDR2 is SYDVKM. The CDR3 loop spans 15 amino acids. Trimming removed 5 bases at V and 3 bases at J, with 14 bases between. In nucleotides, the CDR3 is TGTGCCAGCAGTCCGAACAGGTCGGTCAAAAACATTCAGTACTTC. Protein product: CASSPNRSVKNIQYF.

This clone was counted between two and nine times. V and J are TRBV6-5 and TRBJ2-1; D perhaps matches TRBD1 (6 bases). The length of the CDR3 is 14 residues. The V gene lost 6 bases and the J gene lost 5 bases, with 14 bases spanning the gap. Germline-derived CDR1 and CDR2 are MNHEY and SVGAGI. The CDR3 loop is CASRPDSMNNEQFF. In nucleotides, the CDR3 is TGTGCCAGCAGACCGGACAGCATGAACAATGAGCAGTTCTTC.

This sequence joins TRBV29-1 and TRBJ1-2, with a weak D call TRBD1 (6 bases). The CDR3 length is 15 residues. CDR1 SQVTM and CDR2 ANQGSEA come from the germline V gene. Trimming took 2 bases from V and 7 from J, leaving 20 bases between them. CDR3 loop: CSVERAGRGIGGYTF. The CDR3 region has the DNA TGCAGCGTTGAAAGGGCAGGGAGGGGGATTGGTGGCTACACCTTC.

Written as DNA, the CDR3 is TGTGCCAGTCTACCGAGCTCTGGGGCCAACGTCCTGACTTTC. It is translated as CASLPSSGANVLTF. The chain employs TRBV19 and TRBJ2-6; D is ambiguous. V was clipped by 8 bases and J by 0 bases, with 8 bases between them. The CDR3 has 14 residues. The germline V gene encodes CDR1 LNHDA and CDR2 SQIVND (reference sequence).

The CDR3 nucleotides read TGTGCCAGCAGTTTACAGGGGGAGCAGCCCCAGCATTTT. Its translation: CASSLQGEQPQHF. The chain employs TRBV6-5 and TRBJ1-5; 8 bases fit TRBD1. The CDR3 totals 13 residues. Germline CDR1 reads MNHEY; CDR2 reads SVGAGI. The trim removed 4 bases at V and 7 bases at J, leaving 3 bases unmatched.

This clone has more than one count but fewer than ten. This chain joins TRBV5-4 and TRBJ2-1; TRBD1 agrees at 12 bases. The germline CDR1 and CDR2 sequences are SGHNT and YYREEE (reference sequence). CDR3 length: 16 amino acids. V trimming: 6 bases; J trimming: 7 bases; junction bases outside the gene matches: 11. CDR3 sequence reads: CASTLDGTGGFNEQFF. The CDR3 DNA is TGTGCCAGCACCCTGGACGGGACAGGGGGCTTTAATGAGCAGTTCTTC. The complete variable domain, with remaining parts taken from reference TRBV5-4 and TRBJ2-1, reads ETGVTQSPTHLIKTRGQQVTLRCSSQSGHNTVSWYQQALGQGPQFIFQYYREEENGRGNFPPRFSGLQFPNYSSELNVNALELDDSALYLCASTLDGTGGFNEQFFGPGTRLTVL.

This CDR3 is CASSLTSGGETQYF. CDR3 coding DNA: TGTGCCAGCAGCTTGACTAGCGGGGGAGAGACCCAGTACTTC. The chain is built from TRBV5-6 and TRBJ2-5; 11 bases are a match to TRBD2. CDR1 and CDR2 from the germline V gene are SGHDT and YYEEEE. The ends lost 1 base at V and 4 bases at J; junction bases unmatched: 0. This CDR3 has 14 residues.

The rearrangement joins TRBV6-5 to TRBJ2-1; no firm D call. This CDR3 comprises 14 residues. V was pared by 0 bases and J by 8 bases, with 11 bases between. The V gene's germline CDR1 is MNHEY and CDR2 SVGAGI. This CDR3 is CASSYSTARDEQFF. The CDR3 DNA follows: TGTGCCAGCAGTTACTCGACTGCTCGGGATGAGCAGTTCTTC.

The sample holds a few counts of this clone. This chain links TRBV6-1 with TRBJ2-2, with 12 nucleotides matching TRBD2. Germline CDR1 is MNHNS and CDR2 is SASEGT. Unmatched junction bases numbered 2, after V lost 4 bases and J lost 5 bases. CDR3 length: 15 amino acids. CDR3 bases: TGTGCCAGCAGTGGACTAGCGGGAGAAACCGGGGAGCTGTTTTTT. Translation: CASSGLAGETGELFF.

This clone has just a few counts. The rearrangement links TRBV5-1 to TRBJ1-4; 7 bases match TRBD1. The CDR3 has 14 amino acids. The trim removed 7 bases at V and 5 bases at J, leaving 8 bases unmatched. Germline V gives CDR1 SGHRS, CDR2 YFSETQ. The DNA for the CDR3 is TGCGCCAGCCCAGACAGGGTGGAGAATGAAAAACTGTTTTTT. Protein sequence: CASPDRVENEKLFF.

A few counts support this clone. The chain couples TRBV28 to TRBJ2-7; TRBD1 matches at 8 bases. Per the germline V gene, CDR1 is MDHEN and CDR2 is SYDVKM. The CDR3 length is 14 residues. V dropped 6 bases and J dropped 3; count of bases not matched to a gene: 7. This CDR3 is CASSGSGGGYEQYF. CDR3 nucleotides: TGTGCCAGCAGCGGCTCAGGGGGCGGCTACGAGCAGTACTTC.

The table lists this clone with a few counts. This chain uses TRBV28 with TRBJ1-1; D might be TRBD1 (6 bases). The CDR3 has 12 amino acids. V was pared by 6 bases and J by 9 bases, with 14 bases between. Germline CDR1 is MDHEN and CDR2 is SYDVKM. The CDR3 loop is CASRTTDRKAFF. DNA of the CDR3: TGTGCCAGCAGGACTACAGACAGGAAAGCTTTCTTT. Using reference TRBV28 and TRBJ1-1 for the parts outside the CDR3, the full variable domain is DVKVTQSSRYLVKRTGEKVFLECVQDMDHENMFWYRQDPGLGLRLIYFSYDVKMKEKGDIPEGYSVSREKKERFSLILESASTNQTSMYLCASRTTDRKAFFGQGTRLTVV.